The rows below give T cell receptor beta chains drawn from one sample of a study of blood T cell repertoires in COVID-19. Clones were read by immunoSEQ multiplex PCR, and TCRdb kept only the in-frame ones, dropping some. The table has about 310,000 clones, about 89% seen once; the top ten hold approximately 8%. Sequenced sample: peripheral blood. The receptors here all came from a woman in her fifties or sixties who had recovered from COVID-19. CDR3s include the opening cysteine and the closing phenylalanine or tryptophan. A D gene is named only where the DNA matches it firmly. Clone size, where shown, is once, few, many, or a class for clones that have expanded.

d_call	j_call	v_call	clone_size	cdr3_nt	cdr3_aa
TRBD1	TRBJ2-7	TRBV19	.	TGTGCCAGTAGTATAGCACCGGGACAGGGGCTGGACGAGCAGTACTTC	CASSIAPGQGLDEQYF
.	TRBJ1-1	TRBV5-1	.	TGCGCCAGCAGCTTACAGGAAATGAACACTGAAGCTTTCTTT	CASSLQEMNTEAFF
TRBD1	TRBJ1-2	TRBV27	.	TGTGCCAGCAGTAGTCTGGACAGGGGTAGTAGCTACACCTTC	CASSSLDRGSSYTF
.	TRBJ1-1	TRBV5-5	.	TGTGCCAGCAGCTTGCAAATGAGGATACAGGGTCGGAACACTGAAGCTTTCTTT	CASSLQMRIQGRNTEAFF
TRBD1	TRBJ1-1	TRBV5-1	.	TGCGCCAGCAGCTTACGACAGGGAGAGAACACTGAAGCTTTCTTT	CASSLRQGENTEAFF
.	TRBJ2-7	TRBV7-9	.	TGTGCCAGCAGCGCACCGCCCCTCGCGGGCTTCTCCTACGAGCAGTACTTC	CASSAPPLAGFSYEQYF
TRBD1	TRBJ2-5	TRBV5-1	.	TGCGCCAGCAGCCGTGGACAGGGGGCTTCAGAGACCCAGTACTTC	CASSRGQGASETQYF
.	TRBJ1-6	TRBV19	few	TGTGCCAGTAGCACGAACAGGGACTCACCCCTCCACTTT	CASSTNRDSPLHF
.	TRBJ1-4	TRBV5-4	few	TGTGCCAGCAGCCTCTACGCCCAAACTTCTAATGAAAAACTGTTTTTT	CASSLYAQTSNEKLFF
.	TRBJ2-3	TRBV19	.	TGTGCCAGTAGTATCGGGATTGAAGATACGCAGTATTTT	CASSIGIEDTQYF
TRBD2	TRBJ2-1	TRBV6-5	.	TGTGCCAGCAGTTACTCTCTAGCGGGGGGTTCCAATGAGCAGTTCTTC	CASSYSLAGGSNEQFF
TRBD1	TRBJ2-7	TRBV6-5	once	TGTGCCAGCACCCCCTTAGACAGGGTGGGCGAGCAGTACTTC	CASTPLDRVGEQYF
TRBD2	TRBJ2-7	TRBV2	few	TGTGCCAGCCAACTAGCGGGAGCGATCTACGAGCAGTACTTC	CASQLAGAIYEQYF
.	TRBJ2-3	TRBV7-3	.	TGTGCCAGCAGCTCCCTGAGCGGTGGGAGAGATACGCAGTATTTT	CASSSLSGGRDTQYF
.	TRBJ1-2	TRBV2	.	TGTGCCAGCAGTGAACTCGGGGCTAACTATGGCTACACCTTC	CASSELGANYGYTF
.	TRBJ2-1	TRBV7-2	.	TGTGCCAGCAGCTCACCCCAGAACAATGAGCAGTTCTTC	CASSSPQNNEQFF
TRBD1	TRBJ2-1	TRBV6-5	.	TGTGCCAGCAGTCCACGGACAGGGTCCAAGGATGAGCAGTTCTTC	CASSPRTGSKDEQFF
TRBD1	TRBJ1-1	TRBV4-3	.	TGCGCCAGCAGCCTGGACAGGGCCGGCACTGAAGCTTTCTTT	CASSLDRAGTEAFF
.	TRBJ2-7	TRBV11-1	few	TGTGCCAGCAGCTCCGAACCTAGGTTCTACGAGCAGTACTTC	CASSSEPRFYEQYF
TRBD2	TRBJ2-1	TRBV19	.	TGTGCCACCGTAGCGGGAGGTGGTGAGCAGTTCTTC	CATVAGGGEQFF
TRBD2	TRBJ2-1	TRBV7-6	.	TGTGCCAGCAGCCCCGGGACTAGCGGGATGGCCAATGAGCAGTTCTTC	CASSPGTSGMANEQFF
.	TRBJ1-5	TRBV6-5	.	TGTGCCAGCAGTCCCGACGGGATCGGCAATCAGCCCCAGCATTTT	CASSPDGIGNQPQHF
TRBD1	TRBJ2-5	TRBV9	.	TGTGCCAGCAGCCCCCGACAGGGACAAGAGACCCAGTACTTC	CASSPRQGQETQYF
TRBD2	TRBJ2-3	TRBV10-3	.	TGTGCCATCAGTGAGACTAGCGGGGGTCCGCCGTGGGCAGATACGCAGTATTTT	CAISETSGGPPWADTQYF
TRBD2	TRBJ2-5	TRBV3-1/TRBV3-2	.	TGTGCCAGCAGCCAAGGTCCGAGCGGGGGGCTTGGAGAGACCCAGTACTTC	CASSQGPSGGLGETQYF
.	TRBJ1-1	TRBV6-5	.	TGTGCCAGCATTCGCGGGGCTGAAGCTTTCTTT	CASIRGAEAFF
TRBD1	TRBJ2-1	TRBV24-1	few	TGTGCCACCAGCGCACGGGGACAGGGGCCCGGAGATGAGCAGTTCTTC	CATSARGQGPGDEQFF
.	TRBJ2-7	TRBV28	.	TGTGCCAGCAGGTTTAGCGGCCCGTACGAGCAGTACTTC	CASRFSGPYEQYF
.	TRBJ1-3	TRBV9	.	TGTGCCAGCAGCCCCCCTGCGTCGCGGTACTCTGGAAACACCATATATTTT	CASSPPASRYSGNTIYF
TRBD2	TRBJ2-7	TRBV7-2	.	TGTGCCAGCAGCACCGTACTAGCGGGGACCTCCTACGAGCAGTACTTC	CASSTVLAGTSYEQYF
.	TRBJ2-4	TRBV27	.	TGTGCCAGCAGTTCCCGGACAGAGATAAACATTCAGTACTTC	CASSSRTEINIQYF
TRBD1	TRBJ2-7	TRBV10-3	.	TGTGCCATCGGGGGGACAGGGGTATCCCCCTACGAGCAGTACTTC	CAIGGTGVSPYEQYF
.	TRBJ2-7	TRBV30	.	TGTGCCTGGGACCTGGGCCCCTACGAGCAGTACTTC	CAWDLGPYEQYF
TRBD1	TRBJ1-1	TRBV24-1	.	TGTGCCACCAAGGGACAGGGGGCGTCGACTGAAGCTTTCTTT	CATKGQGASTEAFF
.	TRBJ1-2	TRBV28	.	TGTGCCAGCAGTTTACCGGACAGATACTATGGCTACACCTTC	CASSLPDRYYGYTF
TRBD2	TRBJ2-2	TRBV24-1	.	TGTGCCACCAGTGATTTGCCTAGCGGGAGAGGGGAGCTGTTTTTT	CATSDLPSGRGELFF
TRBD1	TRBJ1-2	TRBV9	.	TGTGCCAGCAGCCGGGACAGGGGACCCTATGGCTACACCTTC	CASSRDRGPYGYTF
.	TRBJ2-7	TRBV29-1	.	TGCAGCGTTGCGGGGGTGAAGGGGACCCCCGAGCAGTACTTC	CSVAGVKGTPEQYF